This T cell receptor (beta chain) is from a study of blood T cell repertoires in COVID-19. Study summary: Samples of COVID-19 (acute and convalescent) were obtained from the United States, Italy and Spain. PBMCs, B-cell-depleted T cells, or T cells provided the cDNA or gDNA that made up the material.

Study processing details: Researchers report that nucleated cell counts were estimated from reference gene primer amplification. Generated by immunoSEQ multiplex PCR, the TCRdb table keeps only in-frame clones and is missing some. That table supplies the V and J calls and clone size; D and trimming were determined from the DNA. The sample carries around 230,000 clones, roughly 80% recorded once. The CDR3 is made up of 15 amino acids. Germline-derived CDR1 and CDR2 are SGHRS and YFSETQ. The V and J ends lost 0 bases and 6 bases, in that order; junction bases with no gene match: 3. Sample: peripheral blood. The TCR sequence derives from a woman in her sixties or seventies with active or convalescent COVID-19. The genes are TRBV5-1 and TRBJ1-6; TRBD1 aligns across 7 bases. In DNA form, the CDR3 reads TGCGCCAGCAGCTTGGGGGACAGTCTTAATTCACCCCTCCACTTT. Protein sequence: CASSLGDSLNSPLHF.